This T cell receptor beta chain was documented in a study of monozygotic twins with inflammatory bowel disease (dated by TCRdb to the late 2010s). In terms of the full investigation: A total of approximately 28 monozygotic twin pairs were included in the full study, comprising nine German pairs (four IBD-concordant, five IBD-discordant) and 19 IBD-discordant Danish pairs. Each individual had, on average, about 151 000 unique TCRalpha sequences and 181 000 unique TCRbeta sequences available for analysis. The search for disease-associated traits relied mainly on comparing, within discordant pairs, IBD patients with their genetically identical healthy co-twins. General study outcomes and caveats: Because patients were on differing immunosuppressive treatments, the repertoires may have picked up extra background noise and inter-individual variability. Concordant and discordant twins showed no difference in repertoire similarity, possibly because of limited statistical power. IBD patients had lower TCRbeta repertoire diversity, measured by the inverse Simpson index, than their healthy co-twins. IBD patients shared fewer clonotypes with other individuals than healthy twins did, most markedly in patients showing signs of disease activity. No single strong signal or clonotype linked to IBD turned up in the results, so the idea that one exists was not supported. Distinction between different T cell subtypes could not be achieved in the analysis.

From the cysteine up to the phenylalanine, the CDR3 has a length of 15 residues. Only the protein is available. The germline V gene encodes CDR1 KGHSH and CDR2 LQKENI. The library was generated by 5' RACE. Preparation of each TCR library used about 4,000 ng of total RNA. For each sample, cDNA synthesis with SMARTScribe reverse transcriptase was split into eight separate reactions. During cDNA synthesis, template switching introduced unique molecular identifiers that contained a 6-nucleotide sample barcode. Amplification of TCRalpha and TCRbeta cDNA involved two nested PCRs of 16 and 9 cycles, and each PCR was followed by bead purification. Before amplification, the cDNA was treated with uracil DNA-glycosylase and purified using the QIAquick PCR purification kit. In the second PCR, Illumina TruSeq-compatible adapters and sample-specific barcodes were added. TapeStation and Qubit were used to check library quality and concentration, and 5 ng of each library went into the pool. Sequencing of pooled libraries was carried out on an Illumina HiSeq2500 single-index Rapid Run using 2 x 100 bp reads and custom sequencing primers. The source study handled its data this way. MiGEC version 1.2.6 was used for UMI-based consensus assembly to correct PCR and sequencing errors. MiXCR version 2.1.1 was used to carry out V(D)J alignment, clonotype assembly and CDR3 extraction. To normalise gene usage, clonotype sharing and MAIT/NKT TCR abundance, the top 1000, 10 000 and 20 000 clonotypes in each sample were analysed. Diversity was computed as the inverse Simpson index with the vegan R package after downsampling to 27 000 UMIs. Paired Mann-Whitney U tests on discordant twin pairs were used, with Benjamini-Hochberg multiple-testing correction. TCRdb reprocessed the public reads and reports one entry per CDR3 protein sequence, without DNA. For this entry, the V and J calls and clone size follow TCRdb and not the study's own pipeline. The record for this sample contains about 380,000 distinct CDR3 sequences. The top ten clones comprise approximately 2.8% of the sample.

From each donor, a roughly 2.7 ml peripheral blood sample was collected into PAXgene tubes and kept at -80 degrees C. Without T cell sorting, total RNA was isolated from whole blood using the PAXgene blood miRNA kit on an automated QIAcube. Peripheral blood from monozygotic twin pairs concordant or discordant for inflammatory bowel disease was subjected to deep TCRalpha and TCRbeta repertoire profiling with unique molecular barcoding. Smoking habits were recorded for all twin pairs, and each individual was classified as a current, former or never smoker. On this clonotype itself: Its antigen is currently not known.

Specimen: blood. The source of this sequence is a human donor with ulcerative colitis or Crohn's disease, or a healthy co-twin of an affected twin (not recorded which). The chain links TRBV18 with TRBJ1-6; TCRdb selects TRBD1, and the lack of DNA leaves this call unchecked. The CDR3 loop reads CASSPGQSANSPLHF.